The clone carrying this T cell receptor beta chain turned up a few times. Antigen: not known. Germline lookup yields CDR1 SQVTM and CDR2 ANQGSEA. CDR3 length: 12 amino acids. V lost 6 bases, J lost 0 bases, and 8 bases lay in between. Unique molecular identifiers were present in the TCR beta cDNA libraries. Yield was 500,000 to 600,000 cDNA molecules from approximately 0.95 to 9.8 million T cells. TCRdb reprocessed the PCR reads with MiXCR, giving one entry per CDR3 protein. The sample holds a few hundred thousand distinct CDR3 sequences; approximately 39% are singletons and the top ten take about 7.6%. This sample is part of a study of post-analysis software for immune sequencing data. The wider study: Some patients lacked subtype; others had relapsing-remitting, secondary progressive or progressive-relapsing disease.

General study points: Samples prepared in the same batch strongly co-clustered by F measure. Multiple sclerosis patients showed significantly lower normalized Chao1 diversity than controls did. TRBV segments more frequent in patients than in controls numbered roughly 5 and included TRBV5-6, TRBV5-1 and TRBV20-1.

The sequencing sample was made of blood. The sequence was obtained from a girl aged 2 to 10 with multiple sclerosis. The chain links TRBV29-1 to TRBJ1-1; a weak D match, TRBD1 (6 bases). The CDR3 spells CSVTGLNTEAFF. The CDR3 bases are TGCAGCGTGACAGGATTGAACACTGAAGCTTTCTTT.